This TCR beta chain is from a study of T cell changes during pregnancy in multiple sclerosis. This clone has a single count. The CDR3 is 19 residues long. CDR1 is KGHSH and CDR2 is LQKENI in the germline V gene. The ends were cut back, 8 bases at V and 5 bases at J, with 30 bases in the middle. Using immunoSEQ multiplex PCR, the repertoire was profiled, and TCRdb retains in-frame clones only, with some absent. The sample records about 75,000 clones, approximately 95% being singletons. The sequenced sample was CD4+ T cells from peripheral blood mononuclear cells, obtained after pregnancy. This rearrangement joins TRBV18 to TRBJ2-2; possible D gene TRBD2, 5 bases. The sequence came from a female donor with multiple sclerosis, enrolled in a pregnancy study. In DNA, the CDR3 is TGTGCCAGCAATAGGGCCCCGGGCCCTAAGGGAGCACAAACCGGGGAGCTGTTTTTT. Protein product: CASNRAPGPKGAQTGELFF.